Below are 9 T cell receptor beta chains sequenced from a single sample in a study of early T cells in non-severe SARS-CoV-2 infection. TCRdb re-analysed the 5' RACE reads in MiXCR, keeping a single row per CDR3 protein. The sample has around 80,000 distinct CDR3 sequences; about an eighth are singletons. Sequences were obtained from whole blood. The receptors come from an adult who was a healthcare worker with PCR-confirmed SARS-CoV-2 infection or an uninfected control (not recorded which).

This clonotype was observed many times. The chain has TRBV28 and TRBJ1-4; TRBD1 is a possible D gene (5 bases). V was clipped by 6 bases and J by 4 bases, with 21 bases between them. The CDR3 is 17 amino acids. Germline CDR1 is MDHEN and CDR2 is SYDVKM. The CDR3 loop is CASRSHLPGTGNEKLFF. The CDR3 DNA reads TGTGCCAGCAGATCTCACCTGCCCGGGACTGGTAATGAAAAACTGTTTTTT.

This clonotype was picked up many times. This rearrangement joins TRBV11-2 to TRBJ2-5; D gene uncertain. Germline V CDR1 and CDR2: SGHAT, FQNNGV. This CDR3 contains 13 residues. Trimming stripped 4 bases from V and 7 bases from J, with 13 bases between. The CDR3 coding sequence is TGTGCCAGCAGCTCCAGGCCGGTAGGGACCCAGTACTTC. This codes for CASSSRPVGTQYF.

This clonotype was found many times. The chain combines TRBV20-1 with TRBJ2-1, with 10 nucleotides matching TRBD2. V was clipped by 5 bases and J by 4 bases; unmatched bases: 5. From germline, CDR1 is DFQATT and CDR2 SNEGSKA (reference sequence). The CDR3 is 14 residues long. CDR3 sequence reads: CSAPRTSGYNEQFF. DNA of the CDR3: TGCAGTGCTCCCCGGACTAGCGGATACAATGAGCAGTTCTTC.

Only a few counts were recorded for this clonotype. The chain links TRBV6-5 to TRBJ2-5; TRBD2 matches at 8 bases. V dropped 4 bases and J dropped 2; count of bases not matched to a gene: 6. CDR1 and CDR2 (germline): MNHEY, SVGAGI. There are 15 residues in the CDR3. CDR3 region: CASSLVAGSQETQYF. CDR3 sequence (DNA): TGTGCCAGCAGTTTAGTAGCGGGGTCTCAAGAGACCCAGTACTTC.

In this sample, this clonotype turned up a few times. The genes are TRBV28 and TRBJ1-1, with D possibly matching TRBD1 (5 bases). The CDR3 extends over 15 amino acids. Looked up from germline, CDR1 is MDHEN and CDR2 is SYDVKM. V gave up 2 bases and J gave up 2 bases, with 12 bases separating them. CDR3 in DNA: TGTGCCAGCAGTTTAGCCGGACGGACAAACACTGAAGCTTTCTTT. Translation: CASSLAGRTNTEAFF.

The genes are TRBV4-1 and TRBJ1-2; no firm D call. This CDR3 contains 16 residues. CDR1 MGHRA and CDR2 YSYEKL come from the germline V gene. Trimming removed 0 bases at V and 0 bases at J, with 11 bases between. CDR3 nucleotide sequence: TGCGCCAGCAGCCAAGACGGAGGGTTGGCTAACTATGGCTACACCTTC. Encoded protein: CASSQDGGLANYGYTF.

The sample holds many counts of this clonotype. The chain joins TRBV25-1 to TRBJ1-1; perhaps TRBD1 as D (5 bases). CDR3 length equals 17 residues. Trimming shortened V by 5 bases and J by 1 base, and 20 bases separated the two germline ends. Germline V gives CDR1 MGHDK, CDR2 SYGVNS. The CDR3 sequence: CASSLRVEGRENTEAFF. The CDR3 bases are TGTGCCAGCAGTTTAAGGGTTGAGGGGAGGGAGAACACTGAAGCTTTCTTT.

This clonotype has a handful of counts. Written as DNA, the CDR3 is TGTGCCAGCAGTTACAGGCTAGCGGGGGGGGAGCAGTACTTC. Its translation: CASSYRLAGGEQYF. The V and J genes are TRBV6-6 and TRBJ2-7; TRBD2 matches at 12 bases. The junction had 3 bases not matched to a gene; V was cut back by 2 bases and J by 7 bases. Germline V gene data show CDR1 as MNHNY and CDR2 as SVGAGI (reference sequence). CDR3 length: 14 amino acids.

The chain has TRBV18 and TRBJ2-7; D remains unclear. The CDR3 is made up of 14 amino acids. The V gene lost 3 bases and the J gene lost 0 bases, with 9 bases spanning the gap. Looked up from germline, CDR1 is KGHSH and CDR2 is LQKENI. The CDR3 DNA follows: TGTGCCAGCTCACCCGAGGCAGGCTCCTACGAGCAGTACTTC. Translating gives CASSPEAGSYEQYF.